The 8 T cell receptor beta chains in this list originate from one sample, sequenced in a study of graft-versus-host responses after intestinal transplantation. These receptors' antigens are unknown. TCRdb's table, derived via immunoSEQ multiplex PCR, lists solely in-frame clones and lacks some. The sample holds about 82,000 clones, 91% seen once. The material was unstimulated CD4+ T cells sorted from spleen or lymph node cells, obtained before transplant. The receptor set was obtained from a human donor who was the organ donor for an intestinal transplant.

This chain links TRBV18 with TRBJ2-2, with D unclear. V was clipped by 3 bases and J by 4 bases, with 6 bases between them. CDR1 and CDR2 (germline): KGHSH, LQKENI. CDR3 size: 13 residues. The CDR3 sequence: CASSPDITGELFF. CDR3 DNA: TGTGCCAGCTCACCCGACATCACCGGGGAGCTGTTTTTT.

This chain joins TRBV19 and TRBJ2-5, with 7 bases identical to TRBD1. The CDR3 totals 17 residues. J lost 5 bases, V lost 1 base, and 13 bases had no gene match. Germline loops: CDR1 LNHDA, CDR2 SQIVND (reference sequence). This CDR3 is CASSIGAGGRFGETQYF. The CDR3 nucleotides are TGTGCCAGTAGTATAGGTGCAGGGGGACGGTTCGGGGAGACCCAGTACTTC.

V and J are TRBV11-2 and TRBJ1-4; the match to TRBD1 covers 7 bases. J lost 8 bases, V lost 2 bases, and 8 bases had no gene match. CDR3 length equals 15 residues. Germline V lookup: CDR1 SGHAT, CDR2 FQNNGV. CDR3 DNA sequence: TGTGCCAGCAGCTTAAATGAGGGGGCCAAGGAAAAACTGTTTTTT. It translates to CASSLNEGAKEKLFF.

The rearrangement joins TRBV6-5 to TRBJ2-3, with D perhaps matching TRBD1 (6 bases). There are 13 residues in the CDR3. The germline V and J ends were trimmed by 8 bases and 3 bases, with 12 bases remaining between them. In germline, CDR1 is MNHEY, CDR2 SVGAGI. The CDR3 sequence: CASRTANTDTQYF. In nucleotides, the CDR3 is TGTGCCAGCCGGACAGCAAATACAGATACGCAGTATTTT.

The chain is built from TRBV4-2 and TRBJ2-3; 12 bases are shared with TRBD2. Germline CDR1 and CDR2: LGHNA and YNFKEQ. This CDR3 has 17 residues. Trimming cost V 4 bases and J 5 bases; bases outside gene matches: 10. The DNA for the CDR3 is TGTGCCAGCAGCCGGACCCGCACTAGCGGGGGGATAGATACGCAGTATTTT. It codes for CASSRTRTSGGIDTQYF.

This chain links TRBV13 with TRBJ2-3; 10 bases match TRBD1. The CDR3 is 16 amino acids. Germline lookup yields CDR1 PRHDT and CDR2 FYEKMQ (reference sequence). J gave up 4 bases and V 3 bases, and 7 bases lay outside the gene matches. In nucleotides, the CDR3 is TGTGCCAGCAGCTTCGCCGGGACAGGGGTCGCAGATACGCAGTATTTT. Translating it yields CASSFAGTGVADTQYF.

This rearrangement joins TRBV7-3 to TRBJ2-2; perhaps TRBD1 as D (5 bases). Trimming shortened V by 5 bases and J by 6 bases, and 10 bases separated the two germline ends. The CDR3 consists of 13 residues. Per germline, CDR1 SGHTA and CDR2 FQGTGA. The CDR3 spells CASSPTVSGELFF. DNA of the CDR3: TGTGCCAGCAGCCCGACAGTGTCCGGGGAGCTGTTTTTT.

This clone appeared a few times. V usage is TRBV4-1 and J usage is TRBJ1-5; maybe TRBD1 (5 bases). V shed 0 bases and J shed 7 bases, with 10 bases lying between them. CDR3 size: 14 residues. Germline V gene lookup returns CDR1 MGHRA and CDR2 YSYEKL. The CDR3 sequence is CASSQDGGAQPQHF. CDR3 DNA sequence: TGCGCCAGCAGCCAAGACGGCGGGGCCCAGCCCCAGCATTTT.